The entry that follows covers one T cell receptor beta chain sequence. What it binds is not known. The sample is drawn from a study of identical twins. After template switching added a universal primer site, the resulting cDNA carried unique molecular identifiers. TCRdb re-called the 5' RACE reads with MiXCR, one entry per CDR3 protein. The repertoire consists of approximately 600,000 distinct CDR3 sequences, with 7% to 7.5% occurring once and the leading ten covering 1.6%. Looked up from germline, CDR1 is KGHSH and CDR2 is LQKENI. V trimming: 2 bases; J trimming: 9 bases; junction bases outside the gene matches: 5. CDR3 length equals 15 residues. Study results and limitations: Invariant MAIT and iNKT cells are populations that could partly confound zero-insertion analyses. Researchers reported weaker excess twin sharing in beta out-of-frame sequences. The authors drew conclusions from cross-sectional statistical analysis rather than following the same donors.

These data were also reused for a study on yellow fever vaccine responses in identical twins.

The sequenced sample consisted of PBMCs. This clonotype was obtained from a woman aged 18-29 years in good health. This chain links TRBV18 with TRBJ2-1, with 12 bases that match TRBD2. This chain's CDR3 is CASSPGLAGQGEQFF. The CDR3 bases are TGTGCCAGCTCACCAGGACTAGCGGGGCAGGGTGAGCAGTTCTTC.